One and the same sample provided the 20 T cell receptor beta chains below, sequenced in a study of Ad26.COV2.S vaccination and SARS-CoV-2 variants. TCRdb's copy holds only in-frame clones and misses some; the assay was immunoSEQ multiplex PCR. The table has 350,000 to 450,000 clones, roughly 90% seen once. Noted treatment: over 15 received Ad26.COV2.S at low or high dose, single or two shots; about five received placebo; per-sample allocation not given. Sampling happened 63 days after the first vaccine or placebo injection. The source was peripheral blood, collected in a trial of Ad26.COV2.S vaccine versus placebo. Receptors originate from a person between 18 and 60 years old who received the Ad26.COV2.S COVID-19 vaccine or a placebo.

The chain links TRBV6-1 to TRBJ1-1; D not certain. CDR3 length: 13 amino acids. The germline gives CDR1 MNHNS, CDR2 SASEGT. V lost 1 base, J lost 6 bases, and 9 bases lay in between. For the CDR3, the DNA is TGTGCCAGCAGTGAAGGTAGGGTCGCTGAAGCTTTCTTT. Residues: CASSEGRVAEAFF.

This CDR3 reads CAWSVRPSSYEQYF. The CDR3 bases are TGTGCCTGGAGTGTACGTCCGAGCTCCTACGAGCAGTACTTC. J is TRBJ2-7 and V is TRBV30; no clear D. CDR1 GTSNPN and CDR2 SVGIG come from the germline V gene (reference sequence). V was clipped by 0 bases and J by 0 bases, with 9 bases between them. CDR3 length: 14 residues. Supplemented by reference TRBV30 and TRBJ2-7, the full variable domain reads SQTIHQWPATLVQPVGSPLSLECTVEGTSNPNLYWYRQAAGRGLQLLFYSVGIGQISSEVPQNLSASRPQDRQFILSSKKLLLSDSGFYLCAWSVRPSSYEQYFGPGTRLTVT.

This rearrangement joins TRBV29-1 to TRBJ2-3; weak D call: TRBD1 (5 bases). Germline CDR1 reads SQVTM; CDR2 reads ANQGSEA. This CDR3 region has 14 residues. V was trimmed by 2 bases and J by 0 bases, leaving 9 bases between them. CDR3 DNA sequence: TGCAGCGTTGAATTGCCAGGGAGCACAGATACGCAGTATTTT. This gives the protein CSVELPGSTDTQYF.

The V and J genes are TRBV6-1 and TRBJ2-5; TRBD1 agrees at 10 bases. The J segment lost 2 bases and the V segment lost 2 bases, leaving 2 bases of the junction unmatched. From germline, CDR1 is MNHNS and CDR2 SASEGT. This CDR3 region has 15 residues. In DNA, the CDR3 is TGTGCCAGCAGTGAACAGGACAGGGGGCAAGAGACCCAGTACTTC. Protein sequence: CASSEQDRGQETQYF.

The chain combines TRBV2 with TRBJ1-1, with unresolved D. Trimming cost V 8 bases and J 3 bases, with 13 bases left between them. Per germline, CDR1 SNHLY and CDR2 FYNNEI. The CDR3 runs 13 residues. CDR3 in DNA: TGTGCCAGCGGCGGACGGCCGGACACTGAAGCTTTCTTT. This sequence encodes CASGGRPDTEAFF.

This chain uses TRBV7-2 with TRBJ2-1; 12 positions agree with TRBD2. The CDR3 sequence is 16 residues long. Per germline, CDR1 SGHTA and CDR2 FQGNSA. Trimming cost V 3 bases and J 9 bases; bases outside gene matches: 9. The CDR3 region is CASSFALAGGPIEQFF. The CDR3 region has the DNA TGTGCCAGCAGCTTCGCTCTAGCGGGAGGGCCTATTGAGCAGTTCTTC.

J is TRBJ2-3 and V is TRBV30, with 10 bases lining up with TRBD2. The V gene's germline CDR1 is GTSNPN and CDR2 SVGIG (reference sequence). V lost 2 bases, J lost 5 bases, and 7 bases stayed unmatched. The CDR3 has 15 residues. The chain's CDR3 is CAWSPLAGAGDTQYF. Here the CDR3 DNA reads TGTGCCTGGAGTCCTCTAGCGGGGGCAGGAGATACGCAGTATTTT.

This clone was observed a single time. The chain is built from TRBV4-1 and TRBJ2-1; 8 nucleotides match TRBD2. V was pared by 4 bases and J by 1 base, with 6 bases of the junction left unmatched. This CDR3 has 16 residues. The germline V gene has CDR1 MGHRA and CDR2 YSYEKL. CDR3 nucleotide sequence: TGCGCCAGCAGCCCTGGGGGACTAGGATCCTACAATGAGCAGTTCTTC. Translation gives CASSPGGLGSYNEQFF.

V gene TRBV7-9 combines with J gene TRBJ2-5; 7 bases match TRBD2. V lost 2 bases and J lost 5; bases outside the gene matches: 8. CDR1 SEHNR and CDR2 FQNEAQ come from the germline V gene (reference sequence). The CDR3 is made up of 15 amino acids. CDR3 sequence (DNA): TGTGCCAGCAGCTTATTAGGAGGGGAGGGGGAGACCCAGTACTTC. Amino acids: CASSLLGGEGETQYF.

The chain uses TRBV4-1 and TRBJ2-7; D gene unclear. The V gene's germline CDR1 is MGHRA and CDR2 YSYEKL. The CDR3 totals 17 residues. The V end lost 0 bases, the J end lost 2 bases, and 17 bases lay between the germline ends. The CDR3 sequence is CASSQEPPGSVTYEQYF. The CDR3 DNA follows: TGCGCCAGCAGCCAAGAACCTCCAGGCTCAGTAACCTACGAGCAGTACTTC.

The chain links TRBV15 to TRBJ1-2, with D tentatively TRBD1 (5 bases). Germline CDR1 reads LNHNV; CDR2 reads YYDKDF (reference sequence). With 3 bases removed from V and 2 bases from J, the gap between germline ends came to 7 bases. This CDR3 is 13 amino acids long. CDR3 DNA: TGTGCCACCAGCAGCGGGGGAAACTATGGCTACACCTTC. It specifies CATSSGGNYGYTF.

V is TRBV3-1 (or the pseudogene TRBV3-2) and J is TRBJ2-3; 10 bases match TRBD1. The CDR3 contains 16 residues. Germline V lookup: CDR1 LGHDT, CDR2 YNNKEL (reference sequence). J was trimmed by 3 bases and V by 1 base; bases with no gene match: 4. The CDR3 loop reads CASSQARTGGTDTQYF. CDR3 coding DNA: TGTGCCAGCAGCCAAGCAAGGACAGGGGGTACAGATACGCAGTATTTT.

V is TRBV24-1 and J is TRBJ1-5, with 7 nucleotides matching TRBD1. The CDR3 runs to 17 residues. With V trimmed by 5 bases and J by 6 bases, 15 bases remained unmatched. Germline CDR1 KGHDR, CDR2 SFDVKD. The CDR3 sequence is CATSGTGLLIPSQPQHF. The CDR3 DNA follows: TGTGCCACCAGTGGGACAGGCCTACTAATCCCGTCTCAGCCCCAGCATTTT.

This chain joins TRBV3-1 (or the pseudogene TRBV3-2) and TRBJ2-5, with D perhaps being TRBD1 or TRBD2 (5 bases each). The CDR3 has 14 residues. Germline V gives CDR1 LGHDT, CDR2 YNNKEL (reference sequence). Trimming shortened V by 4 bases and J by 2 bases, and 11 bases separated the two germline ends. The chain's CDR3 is CASSPERGQETQYF. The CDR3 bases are TGTGCCAGCAGCCCAGAGAGGGGACAAGAGACCCAGTACTTC.

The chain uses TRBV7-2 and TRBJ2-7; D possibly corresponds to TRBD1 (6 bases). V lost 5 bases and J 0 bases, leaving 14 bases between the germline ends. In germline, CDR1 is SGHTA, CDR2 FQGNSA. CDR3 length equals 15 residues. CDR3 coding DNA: TGTGCCAGCAGCCCGAGACAGGTCCTCTCCTACGAGCAGTACTTC. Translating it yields CASSPRQVLSYEQYF.

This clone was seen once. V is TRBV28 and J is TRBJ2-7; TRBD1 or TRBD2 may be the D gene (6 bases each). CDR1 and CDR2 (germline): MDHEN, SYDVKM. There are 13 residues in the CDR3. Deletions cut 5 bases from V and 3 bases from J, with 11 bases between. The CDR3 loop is CASSQGGGYEQYF. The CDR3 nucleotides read TGTGCCAGCAGTCAAGGAGGGGGCTACGAGCAGTACTTC.

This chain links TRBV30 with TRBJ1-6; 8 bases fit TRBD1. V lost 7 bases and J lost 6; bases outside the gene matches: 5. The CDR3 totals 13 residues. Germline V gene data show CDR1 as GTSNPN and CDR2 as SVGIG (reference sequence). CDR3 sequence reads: CASTGETNSPLHF. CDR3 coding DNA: TGTGCCTCGACAGGGGAGACTAATTCACCCCTCCACTTT.

CDR3 residues: CASSSAGTGGFNEQFF. In nucleotides, the CDR3 is TGTGCCAGCAGCTCGGCCGGGACAGGGGGCTTCAATGAGCAGTTCTTC. This chain joins TRBV5-6 and TRBJ2-1; 12 bases match TRBD1. This CDR3 comprises 16 residues. Trimming removed 3 bases from V and 6 bases from J; junction bases left unmatched: 7. CDR1 and CDR2 (germline): SGHDT, YYEEEE.

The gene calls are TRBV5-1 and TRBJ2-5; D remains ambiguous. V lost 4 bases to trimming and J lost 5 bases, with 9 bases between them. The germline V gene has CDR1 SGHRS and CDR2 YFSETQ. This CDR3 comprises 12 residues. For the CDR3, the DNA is TGCGCCAGCAGCCGATCGGTGGAGACCCAGTACTTC. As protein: CASSRSVETQYF.

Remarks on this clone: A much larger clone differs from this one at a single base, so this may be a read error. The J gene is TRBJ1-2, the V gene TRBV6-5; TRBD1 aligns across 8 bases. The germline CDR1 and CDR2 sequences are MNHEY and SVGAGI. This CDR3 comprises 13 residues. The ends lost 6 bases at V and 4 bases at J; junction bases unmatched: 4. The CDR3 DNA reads TGTGCCAGCAGCTCGACAGGGGCCTATGGCTACACCTTC. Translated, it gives CASSSTGAYGYTF.